This T cell receptor beta chain was found in a study of T cells in Graves' hyperthyroidism and ophthalmopathy. Whole-study results and caveats: Using 13 V-J features, a model discriminated ophthalmopathy from stable hyperthyroidism.

Clinical Activity Scores of at least 3, NOSPECS grades of at least 4 and durations under 3 months characterized ophthalmopathy patients. Extraction of PBMCs used 10 ml of fresh peripheral blood. Authors of the study amplified TCR beta CDR3 regions from RNA transcripts. The HTBI primer set drove a first-round RT-PCR of the TCR CDR3. TCRdb re-derived calls from the multiplex PCR reads in MiXCR, one entry per CDR3 protein. The sample consists of hundreds of thousands of distinct CDR3 sequences, 14% to 15% of them appearing once. Notes on this clonotype: The antigen is undetermined.

This CDR3 is 15 amino acids long. V dropped 3 bases and J dropped 0; count of bases not matched to a gene: 5. Looked up from germline, CDR1 is MNHNS and CDR2 is SASEGT. This chain connects TRBV6-1 to TRBJ2-7; the match to TRBD1 covers 7 bases. This TCR derives from a man between 18 and 29 years old with Graves' ophthalmopathy. Sequencing was carried out using blood. CDR3: CASSDFRDSSYEQYF. The CDR3 DNA reads TGTGCCAGCAGTGATTTCCGGGACAGCTCCTACGAGCAGTACTTC.